Included here is one T cell receptor beta chain sequence, with context. The junction shows a germline mismatch at one end, possibly a read error. The length of the CDR3 is 12 residues. Germline V lookup: CDR1 SEHNR, CDR2 FQNEAQ (reference sequence). This specimen comes from a study of cytomegalovirus exposure and HLA in healthy donors. Primers included in the PCR were 60 Vbeta and 13 Jbeta primers. TCRdb's table, derived via immunoSEQ multiplex PCR, lists solely in-frame clones and lacks some. Of approximately 100,000 clones listed, around 80% are singletons. The sample consisted of PBMCs. This clonotype was sampled from a woman aged 18-29 years in good health and CMV-seronegative. The rearrangement links TRBV7-9 to TRBJ1-1; D is uncertain. The CDR3 nucleotides are TGTTCCAGCAGCTCCTCAGACACTGAAGCTTTCTTT. Translation: CSSSSSDTEAFF.